The rows below give T cell receptor beta chains drawn from one sample of a study of blood T cell repertoires in COVID-19. Profiling relied on immunoSEQ multiplex PCR, and the TCRdb table lists in-frame clones only, not all of them. The sample consists of roughly 81,000 clones, about 83% of them appearing once. The source material was peripheral blood. The receptors come from a woman between 65 and 79 years old with acute or convalescent COVID-19. CDR3s include the opening cysteine and the closing phenylalanine or tryptophan. D genes are given only for firm matches. Clone size is given for some rows only: seen once, a few or many times, or a class if the clone is expanded.

j_call,d_call,cdr3_length,v_call,clone_size,cdr3_aa,cdr3_nt
TRBJ1-2,-,17,TRBV3-1/TRBV3-2,few,CASSPSRMVTLAGGYTF,TGTGCCAGCAGCCCTTCCAGGATGGTCACCCTTGCTGGGGGCTACACCTTC
TRBJ1-2,-,15,TRBV11-1,-,CASSAKRTANYGYTF,TGTGCCAGCAGCGCTAAACGGACAGCCAACTATGGCTACACCTTC
TRBJ1-3,TRBD1,15,TRBV5-1,-,CASSSQGGVGNTIYF,TGCGCCAGCAGCTCCCAAGGGGGCGTTGGAAACACCATATATTTT
TRBJ1-2,-,15,TRBV21-1,-,CASYRNRRDPVVYTF,TGTGCCAGCTATCGGAATCGGAGGGACCCGGTTGTCTACACCTTC
TRBJ1-1,TRBD1,14,TRBV10-2,-,CASSDGQGRTEAFF,TGCGCCAGCAGTGACGGACAGGGGAGGACTGAAGCTTTCTTT
TRBJ1-2,-,16,TRBV11-2,-,CASSLTPTAETKGYTF,TGTGCCAGCAGCTTAACCCCAACGGCAGAAACTAAGGGCTACACCTTC
TRBJ2-2,TRBD2,16,TRBV7-3,few,CASSLTGTRVSRELFF,TGTGCCAGCAGCTTAACGGGGACTAGAGTGAGCAGGGAGCTGTTTTTT
TRBJ2-1,-,12,TRBV12-3/TRBV12-4,-,CASTYGHEAEFF,TGTGCCAGCACTTATGGGCACGAAGCAGAATTCTTC
TRBJ2-1,-,13,TRBV2,-,CASSEDLSVEQFF,TGTGCCAGCAGTGAAGATCTCTCAGTTGAGCAGTTCTTC
TRBJ1-1,-,13,TRBV28,-,CASSLAGNTEAFF,TGTGCCAGCAGTTTAGCGGGGAACACTGAAGCTTTCTTT
TRBJ1-1,-,14,TRBV2,-,CASSPSPGIKGAFF,TGTGCCAGCAGTCCCTCACCGGGGATCAAGGGAGCTTTCTTT
TRBJ1-1,-,13,TRBV12-3/TRBV12-4,-,CASTTGTLDEAFF,TGTGCCAGCACCACCGGGACACTGGATGAAGCTTTCTTT
TRBJ1-2,TRBD1,16,TRBV18,few,CASSLLPGDRVYGYTF,TGTGCCAGCTCACTACTACCGGGGGACAGGGTCTATGGCTACACCTTC
TRBJ1-1,TRBD1,14,TRBV5-1,-,CASSLGTGGTEAFF,TGCGCCAGCAGCTTGGGGACAGGGGGCACTGAAGCTTTCTTT
TRBJ1-2,-,15,TRBV6-1,-,CASSEGTPLNYGYTF,TGTGCCAGCAGTGAAGGGACACCGCTTAACTATGGCTACACCTTC
TRBJ2-5,-,17,TRBV28,-,CASSLFPTGTLQETQYF,TGTGCCAGCAGTTTATTCCCGACAGGAACGCTTCAAGAGACCCAGTACTTC
TRBJ2-5,TRBD1,14,TRBV7-6,-,CASSLVAGGETQYF,TGTGCCAGCAGCTTAGTTGCAGGGGGAGAGACCCAGTACTTC
TRBJ1-4,TRBD1,13,TRBV11-2,-,CASRQGPNEKLFF,TGTGCCAGCAGACAGGGGCCTAATGAAAAACTGTTTTTT
TRBJ2-1,-,16,TRBV5-1,-,CASSQDAGISYNEQFF,TGCGCCAGCAGCCAGGACGCGGGGATCTCCTACAATGAGCAGTTCTTC
TRBJ1-6,-,13,TRBV27,-,CARLKRRDSPLHF,TGTGCCAGACTTAAGCGTCGTGATTCACCCCTCCACTTT
TRBJ1-4,-,13,TRBV7-9,-,CASTPQAFGKLFF,TGTGCCAGCACCCCCCAGGCGTTCGGCAAACTGTTTTTT
TRBJ1-1,-,13,TRBV10-2,-,CASKVGGNTEAFF,TGCGCCAGCAAGGTGGGAGGAAACACTGAAGCTTTCTTT
TRBJ1-2,-,15,TRBV28,few,CASSSPGEGTSGYTF,TGTGCCAGCAGTTCCCCGGGAGAGGGAACATCTGGCTACACCTTC
TRBJ1-2,-,12,TRBV5-6,few,CASSPGNYGYTF,TGTGCCAGCAGCCCAGGGAACTATGGCTACACCTTC
TRBJ2-2,-,13,TRBV7-3,once,CASSRTSTGELFF,TGTGCCAGCAGCCGGACATCTACCGGGGAGCTGTTTTTT
TRBJ2-3,TRBD2,16,TRBV25-1,-,CASARTSGGSTDTQYF,TGTGCCAGCGCACGGACTAGCGGGGGGAGCACAGATACGCAGTATTTT
TRBJ1-6,TRBD1,14,TRBV28,-,CASSLSGGDSPLHF,TGTGCCAGCAGTTTATCAGGGGGTGATTCACCCCTCCACTTT
TRBJ1-3,-,15,TRBV5-5,-,CASSFETGGTNTIYF,TGTGCCAGCAGCTTTGAAACGGGGGGGACAAACACCATATATTTT
TRBJ2-7,-,16,TRBV6-5,-,CASSSPTGRVSYEQYF,TGTGCCAGCAGTTCCCCCACGGGAAGAGTCTCCTACGAGCAGTACTTC
TRBJ1-6,TRBD1,12,TRBV6-1,-,CASSETGGEVHF,TGTGCCAGCAGTGAAACAGGGGGAGAGGTCCACTTT
TRBJ1-5,-,15,TRBV2,-,CASRVQGVGNQPQHF,TGTGCCAGCAGAGTACAGGGAGTGGGCAATCAGCCCCAGCATTTT
TRBJ2-1,TRBD2,16,TRBV7-3,-,CASSSQLAGGNNEQFF,TGTGCCAGCAGCTCACAACTAGCGGGGGGGAACAATGAGCAGTTCTTC
TRBJ1-5,-,13,TRBV2,-,CASCGGSNQPQHF,TGTGCCAGCTGTGGCGGGAGCAATCAGCCCCAGCATTTT
TRBJ1-6,-,15,TRBV7-3,once,CASSIDSSYNSPLHF,TGTGCCAGCAGTATAGACAGCTCCTATAATTCACCCCTCCACTTT
TRBJ1-1,TRBD1,14,TRBV6-2/TRBV6-3,few,CASRPRDRGQVAFF,TGTGCCAGCAGACCTCGGGACAGGGGGCAGGTAGCTTTCTTT
TRBJ1-2,TRBD1,15,TRBV5-1,-,CASSLAGGMDYGYTF,TGCGCCAGCAGCTTAGCAGGGGGCATGGACTATGGCTACACCTTC
TRBJ1-1,TRBD1,17,TRBV25-1,-,CASSGLPGQGTNTEAFF,TGTGCCAGCAGTGGCCTCCCGGGACAGGGGACGAACACTGAAGCTTTCTTT
TRBJ2-7,TRBD1,12,TRBV7-9,-,CASRPTGGEQYF,TGTGCCAGCAGGCCCACAGGGGGCGAGCAGTACTTC
TRBJ1-2,-,13,TRBV7-9,once,CASSQTRNQGYTF,TGTGCCAGCAGTCAAACACGAAACCAGGGCTACACCTTC
TRBJ1-6,-,14,TRBV13,-,CASSIRTENSPLHF,TGTGCCAGCAGCATTAGGACAGAGAATTCACCCCTCCACTTT
TRBJ2-1,-,16,TRBV5-1,-,CASSRQAQGSYNEQFF,TGCGCCAGCAGCCGACAGGCCCAGGGCTCCTACAATGAGCAGTTCTTC
TRBJ2-5,TRBD2,14,TRBV7-8,-,CASMAGGPPETQYF,TGTGCCAGCATGGCGGGGGGGCCCCCCGAGACCCAGTACTTC
TRBJ1-5,TRBD1,16,TRBV18,-,CASSPTRQGGYQPQHF,TGTGCCAGCTCACCGACTAGACAGGGGGGCTATCAGCCCCAGCATTTT
TRBJ2-2,TRBD1,14,TRBV30,-,CAWSVQGATGELFF,TGTGCCTGGAGTGTACAGGGGGCTACCGGGGAGCTGTTTTTT
TRBJ2-3,-,12,TRBV7-8,few,CASSPYTDTQYF,TGTGCCAGCAGCCCGTACACAGATACGCAGTATTTT
TRBJ1-4,-,15,TRBV15,-,CATSRGTGSNEKLFF,TGTGCCACCAGCAGAGGCACAGGGTCTAATGAAAAACTGTTTTTT
TRBJ2-2,TRBD2,18,TRBV6-2/TRBV6-3,-,CASSIPGLAGRNTGELFF,TGTGCCAGCAGTATACCCGGCCTAGCGGGGAGGAACACCGGGGAGCTGTTTTTT
TRBJ1-5,TRBD1,15,TRBV7-2,-,CASSLTGFTGQPQHF,TGTGCCAGCAGCCTGACAGGGTTTACCGGTCAGCCCCAGCATTTT
TRBJ2-2,TRBD2,18,TRBV7-2,-,CASSPFPSGARYGGELFF,TGTGCCAGCAGCCCTTTTCCTAGCGGGGCACGTTATGGCGGGGAGCTGTTTTTT
TRBJ1-5,-,15,TRBV6-1,-,CASSELGQGHQPQHF,TGTGCCAGCAGTGAACTTGGCCAGGGCCATCAGCCCCAGCATTTT
TRBJ1-2,TRBD1,17,TRBV28,-,CASSTGTGDLPNYGYTF,TGTGCCAGCAGTACCGGGACAGGGGATCTACCTAACTATGGCTACACCTTC
TRBJ1-2,-,13,TRBV12-3/TRBV12-4,-,CASSLVGGGFYTF,TGTGCCAGCAGTTTAGTGGGAGGGGGATTCTACACCTTC
TRBJ2-5,-,15,TRBV7-2,-,CASSLAWGEAETQYF,TGTGCCAGCAGCTTAGCGTGGGGGGAAGCAGAGACCCAGTACTTC
TRBJ1-6,-,14,TRBV28,-,CASSLDRISSPLHF,TGTGCCAGCAGTTTGGACAGAATCAGTTCACCCCTCCACTTT
TRBJ1-1,-,14,TRBV2,once,CASRGGTGNTEAFF,TGTGCCAGCAGAGGCGGGACCGGCAACACTGAAGCTTTCTTT
TRBJ1-4,-,13,TRBV4-1,few,CASSQGRNEKLFF,TGCGCCAGCAGCCAAGGCAGGAACGAAAAACTGTTTTTT
TRBJ2-7,TRBD1,15,TRBV7-8,-,CASSLGQGGSYEQYF,TGTGCCAGCAGCCTGGGACAGGGGGGCTCCTACGAGCAGTACTTC
TRBJ1-3,-,16,TRBV11-2,few,CASSLRRRDSGNTIYF,TGTGCCAGCAGCTTACGTCGGAGGGACTCTGGAAACACCATATATTTT
TRBJ2-1,-,12,TRBV25-1,-,CASEGLSNEQFF,TGTGCCAGCGAGGGACTGAGTAATGAGCAGTTCTTC